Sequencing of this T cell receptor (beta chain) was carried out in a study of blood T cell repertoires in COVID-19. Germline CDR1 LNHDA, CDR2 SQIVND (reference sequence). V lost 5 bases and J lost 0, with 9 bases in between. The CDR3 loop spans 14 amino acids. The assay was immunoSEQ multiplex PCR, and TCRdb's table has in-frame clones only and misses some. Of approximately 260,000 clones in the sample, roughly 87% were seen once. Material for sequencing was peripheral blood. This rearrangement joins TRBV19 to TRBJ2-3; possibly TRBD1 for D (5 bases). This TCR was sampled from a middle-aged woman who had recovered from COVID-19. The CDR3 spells CASSLRVSTDTQYF. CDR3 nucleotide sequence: TGTGCCAGTAGTCTCAGGGTTAGCACAGATACGCAGTATTTT. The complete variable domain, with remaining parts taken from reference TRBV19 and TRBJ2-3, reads DGGITQSPKYLFRKEGQNVTLSCEQNLNHDAMYWYRQDPGQGLRLIYYSQIVNDFQKGDIAEGYSVSREKKESFPLTVTSAQKNPTAFYLCASSLRVSTDTQYFGPGTRLTVL.